The clone carrying this TCR beta chain has a count of ten or more. Its target is unknown. The data originate from a study of neurological immune-mediated disorders. Germline CDR1 LGHDT, CDR2 YNNKEL (reference sequence). V lost 1 base, J lost 1 base, and 13 bases lay in between. The CDR3 runs to 16 residues. Unsorted libraries were generated from 2 million PBMCs held at -80 degrees C. TCRdb ran MiXCR on the 5' RACE reads and lists one entry per CDR3 protein. The sample includes fewer than 80,000 distinct CDR3 sequences, less than 6% seen only once; the top ten take 3% to 4%. Study observations and caveats: There was no clinical or MRI feature that was associated with the multiple sclerosis repertoire cluster.

The sequence was collected from a woman aged 45-65 years with multiple sclerosis. The chain recombines TRBV3-1 with TRBJ1-1; D may be TRBD1 (5 bases). Sequenced input: PBMCs. In DNA form, the CDR3 reads TGTGCCAGCAGCCAAGGGATCTGGGACTCGAACACTGAAGCTTTCTTT. Translation: CASSQGIWDSNTEAFF.